This T cell receptor beta chain was captured in a study of T cell clonality in common variable immunodeficiency (dated by TCRdb to the mid-2010s). For CDR1 and CDR2, the germline V gene lists MNHEY and SVGEGT. Trimming takes 5 bases off V and 3 bases off J; junction bases not matched to a gene: 7. There are 15 amino acids in the CDR3, from cysteine to phenylalanine inclusive. The DNA has 36 bases, all within the CDR3, and is read from base 1. The research as a whole found: Reportedly, TCRbeta sequences from CVID had fewer deletions and N-nucleotide insertions, and highly modified clones with 13 or more V deletions were absent from CVID. According to the authors, finding the cause of the higher clonality in CVID would require sequencing the repertoires of T cell subpopulations. Even though DNA input was equal, the average per sample came to 82,000 or so unique sequences for controls compared with about 30,000 for CVID samples. Healthy controls shared more TCRbeta clones with each other than CVID subjects shared among themselves (p < 0.0001). Correlations between repertoire features and clinical complications were limited by patient heterogeneity within the CVID cohort. TCRbeta clonality was higher in CVID subjects than in healthy controls (t-test p = 0.018), and the increase was most characteristic of about a third of subjects.

Most of the CVID patients and most of the healthy controls were of Caucasian heritage. Heparinized peripheral whole blood samples of about 5 to 8 ml were obtained from each donor. Genomic DNA from adults with common variable immune deficiency (CVID) and from healthy adult controls was used to sequence TCRbeta CDR3 repertoires. A total of some 22 healthy adult volunteers (around 12 female and approximately ten male; age range roughly 20 to 75 years, mean age about 32) were included in the control group. Diluted blood was subjected to density centrifugation over Hypaque 1077 or Ficoll-Paque for isolation of peripheral blood mononuclear cells. Genomic DNA was extracted from unsorted mononuclear cells by Qiagen column purification or by a centrifugation-based method. For sequencing input, CVID and control samples contributed equivalent amounts of genomic DNA. For every sample, a 60 bp segment covering the rearranged TCRbeta CDR3 region was amplified and then sequenced. The immunoSEQ assay, a bias-corrected multiplex PCR combined with high-throughput sequencing, was used to amplify TCRbeta. In the authors' own workflow: Every unique nucleotide sequence counted as a clone and was annotated with V, D and J genes, copy number and frequency. Sequences were labeled productive if in frame, and non-productive if out of frame or containing stop codons. As previously described, clonality was calculated on the basis of Shannon's entropy. Mean CDR3 Kyte-Doolittle hydropathy was derived from the predicted amino acid sequences of productive clones. Using the R hclust function, scaled V gene usage was clustered hierarchically with Manhattan distance and complete linkage. Sharing of clones by CDR3 amino acid sequence was evaluated by resampling 12 repertoires per group over 100 rounds. The repertoires were screened for around 70 published EBV-specific TCRbeta sequences and a few hundred published CMV-specific TCRbeta sequences. A couple of CVID samples that yielded fewer than 10,000 sequences were excluded from the analysis, so around 38 CVID repertoires were retained. TCRdb provides this immuneACCESS table in a form limited to in-frame rearrangements. Some clones are lacking; in checked studies, under half of them reflect an unresolved V gene, and why the rest are absent is not known. That table furnishes V, J and clone size, whereas the DNA furnished D and trimming. For this sample the table reports 40,000 to 60,000 clones, with no clone seen just once. The ten most abundant clones make up about 1.7% of the sample.

This clone was seen many times. There is no known antigen for this receptor. The read gets to within 3 residues of the CDR3 end, and the germline J gene fills in the rest. The chain is encoded by TRBV6-2 or TRBV6-3 joined to TRBJ1-1; the central 9 bases match TRBD1. Sequencing was carried out using peripheral blood mononuclear cells. This sequence originates from a person between 18 and 75 years old in good health. The CDR3 DNA, read in part, is TGTGCCAGCAGTCGACTTAGGACAGGGGACACTGAA. Translated, this gives CASSRLRTGDTE. The entire CDR3 protein is CASSRLRTGDTEAFF.